This T cell receptor beta chain stems from a study of tumor and adjacent non-tumor tissue in lung cancer. The template was RNA from unsorted bulk tissue. Three rounds of nested PCR, following a modified ARM-PCR protocol, produced the TCRbeta library. TCRdb re-derived calls from the multiplex PCR reads in MiXCR, one entry per CDR3 protein. The table records 200,000 to 250,000 distinct CDR3 sequences, 71% of them present only once. The sequencing sample was made of lung tumor tissue. This receptor was obtained from a man aged 60-69 years with non-small cell lung cancer.

The CDR3 reads CASEGRPTNTGELFF. The CDR3 region has the DNA TGTGCCAGCGAGGGACGTCCTACGAACACCGGGGAGCTGTTTTTT. The chain recombines TRBV6-2 or TRBV6-3 with TRBJ2-2; either TRBD1 or TRBD2 may supply D (5 bases each). The CDR3 length is 15 residues. The V gene lost 8 bases and the J gene lost 0 bases, with 13 bases spanning the gap. CDR1 and CDR2 from the germline V gene are MNHEY and SVGEGT.